A single TCR beta chain is shown here with its context. What it binds is not known. V was pared by 1 base and J by 9 bases, with 3 bases of the junction left unmatched. The CDR3 totals 11 residues. Germline CDR1 is DFQATT and CDR2 is SNEGSKA (reference sequence). Single viable CD3+CD4+CD8-CD45RO+ cells were sorted as the memory CD4+ T cells. Authors' methods: After removing out-of-frame reads, 2,204,828 distinct TCRbeta sequences remained. The assay was immunoSEQ multiplex PCR, and TCRdb's table has in-frame clones only and misses some. For V, J and clone size, that table is used; D and trimming come from the DNA. The top ten hold approximately 4% of the sample, which has some 95,000 clones, roughly 80% seen once. This sample was included in a study of memory CD4+ T cells and cytomegalovirus serostatus. Study-level background: Of the healthy Belgian adults, nine or ten were CMV seropositive and 20 to 30 seronegative.

Study results and limitations: Repertoires predicted CMV serostatus with median bootstrapped AUC of roughly 0.95.

What was sequenced was memory CD4+ T cells from blood. The clonotype was recovered from an adult in good health and CMV-seropositive. The chain carries TRBV20-1 and TRBJ2-7, with 7 bases lining up with TRBD2. CDR3: CSARAGGRQYF. The CDR3 DNA is TGCAGTGCTAGAGCGGGCGGGAGGCAGTACTTC.